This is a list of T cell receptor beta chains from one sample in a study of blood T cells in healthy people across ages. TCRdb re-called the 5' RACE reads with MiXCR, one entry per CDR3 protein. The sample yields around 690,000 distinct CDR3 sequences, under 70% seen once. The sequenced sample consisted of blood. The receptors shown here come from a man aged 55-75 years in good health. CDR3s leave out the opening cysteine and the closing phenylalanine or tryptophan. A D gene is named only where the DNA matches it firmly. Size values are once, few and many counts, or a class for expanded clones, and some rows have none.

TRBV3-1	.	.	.	ASSAGTGNIQY
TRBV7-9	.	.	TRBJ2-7	AGNRVASYEQY
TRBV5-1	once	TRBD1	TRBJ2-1	ASSQGQGNYNEQF
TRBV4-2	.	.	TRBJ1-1	ACLGGGNTEAF
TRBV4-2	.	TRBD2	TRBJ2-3	ASSQGGEGTSTDTQY
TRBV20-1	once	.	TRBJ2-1	SARLRGPPDTQF
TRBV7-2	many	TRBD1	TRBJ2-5	ASRRDRGFTETQY
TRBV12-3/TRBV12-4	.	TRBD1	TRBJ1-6	ASSKTGTQYSPLH
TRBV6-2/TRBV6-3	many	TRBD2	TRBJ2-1	ASRYPPLAGGDNEQF
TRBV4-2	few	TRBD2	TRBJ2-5	ASSHTGTSGGANEQY